This T cell receptor beta chain stems from a study of blood T cell repertoires in COVID-19. Method: immunoSEQ multiplex PCR; TCRdb's copy keeps in-frame clones and lacks some. The sample gives hundreds of thousands of clones, around nine tenths of which show up once; around 10% is in the top ten. This CDR3 is 15 amino acids long. V was pared by 3 bases and J by 3 bases, with 11 bases between. The germline gives CDR1 SGHVS, CDR2 FQNEAQ. The sequencing input was peripheral blood. This chain connects TRBV7-8 to TRBJ1-4, with D unclear. The source of this sequence is a woman between 25 and 40 years old with COVID-19, enrolled during active disease. The CDR3 DNA is TGTGCCAGCAGCTTCGGACCCGGGGCTAATGAAAAACTGTTTTTT. Amino acid sequence: CASSFGPGANEKLFF.